The rows below give T cell receptor beta chains drawn from one sample of a study of cytomegalovirus exposure and HLA in healthy donors. Using immunoSEQ multiplex PCR, the repertoire was profiled, and TCRdb retains in-frame clones only, with some absent. The data show 120,000 to 150,000 clones, approximately 73% seen once. The sample taken for sequencing was PBMCs. These receptors were collected from a human donor in good health. Each CDR3 is given with its conserved first and last residue. Each record gives: V gene, CDR3 length, clone size, D gene, J gene, CDR3 protein, CDR3 DNA. The D gene is left open where the match is weak. Clone sizes are given selectively: once, few, many, or a class where the clone is expanded.

v_gene: TRBV27
len: 14
abundance: .
d_gene: TRBD1
j_gene: TRBJ2-7
CDR3aa: CASSFSGTGWEVYF
CDR3nt: TGTGCCAGCAGTTTCTCCGGGACAGGGTGGGAGGTTTACTTC

v_gene: TRBV2
len: 15
abundance: .
d_gene: TRBD1
j_gene: TRBJ1-5
CDR3aa: CASSDQQGANQPQHF
CDR3nt: TGTGCCAGCAGTGATCAACAGGGGGCTAATCAGCCCCAGCATTTT

v_gene: TRBV25-1
len: 18
abundance: once
d_gene: TRBD2
j_gene: TRBJ2-1
CDR3aa: CASSEYTWTSGRIGEQFF
CDR3nt: TGTGCCAGCAGTGAATATACCTGGACTAGCGGGAGGATCGGTGAGCAGTTCTTC

v_gene: TRBV10-3
len: 14
abundance: few
d_gene: TRBD1
j_gene: TRBJ1-5
CDR3aa: CAIGTGDSNQPQHF
CDR3nt: TGTGCCATCGGGACAGGGGATTCCAATCAGCCCCAGCATTTT

v_gene: TRBV14
len: 13
abundance: .
d_gene: .
j_gene: TRBJ1-5
CDR3aa: CASSPYPDQPQHF
CDR3nt: TGTGCCAGCAGCCCCTACCCGGATCAGCCCCAGCATTTT

v_gene: TRBV18
len: 15
abundance: .
d_gene: TRBD2
j_gene: TRBJ2-7
CDR3aa: CASSGIAGPVNEQYF
CDR3nt: TGTGCCAGCTCGGGAATAGCGGGGCCCGTAAACGAGCAGTACTTC

v_gene: TRBV6-6
len: 15
abundance: .
d_gene: TRBD2
j_gene: TRBJ2-1
CDR3aa: CASRPRTSGKNEQFF
CDR3nt: TGTGCCAGCAGGCCAAGGACTAGCGGGAAGAATGAGCAGTTCTTC

v_gene: TRBV6-1
len: 15
abundance: once
d_gene: .
j_gene: TRBJ2-7
CDR3aa: CASSEARRGSYEQYF
CDR3nt: TGTGCCAGCAGTGAAGCGCGGAGGGGCTCCTACGAGCAGTACTTC

v_gene: TRBV7-9
len: 15
abundance: .
d_gene: .
j_gene: TRBJ2-3
CDR3aa: CASSNAPPSTDTQYF
CDR3nt: TGTGCCAGCAGCAACGCGCCCCCAAGCACAGATACGCAGTATTTT

v_gene: TRBV2
len: 14
abundance: .
d_gene: .
j_gene: TRBJ1-4
CDR3aa: CASERGRTKEKLFF
CDR3nt: TGTGCCAGCGAGCGGGGGAGGACAAAGGAAAAACTGTTTTTT

v_gene: TRBV4-1
len: 16
abundance: .
d_gene: TRBD2
j_gene: TRBJ2-1
CDR3aa: CASSQEGLAGVNEQFF
CDR3nt: TGCGCCAGCAGCCAAGAGGGACTAGCGGGGGTCAATGAGCAGTTCTTC

v_gene: TRBV29-1
len: 14
abundance: .
d_gene: .
j_gene: TRBJ2-1
CDR3aa: CSEKTGSSYNEQFF
CDR3nt: TGCAGCGAAAAAACAGGGAGCTCCTACAATGAGCAGTTCTTC

v_gene: TRBV25-1
len: 12
abundance: .
d_gene: .
j_gene: TRBJ2-7
CDR3aa: CASTGQTYEQYF
CDR3nt: TGTGCCAGCACCGGACAGACCTACGAGCAGTACTTC

v_gene: TRBV2
len: 14
abundance: .
d_gene: TRBD1
j_gene: TRBJ2-7
CDR3aa: CASSAGTGTYEQYF
CDR3nt: TGTGCCAGCAGTGCCGGGACAGGAACTTACGAGCAGTACTTC

v_gene: TRBV27
len: 12
abundance: .
d_gene: .
j_gene: TRBJ1-4
CDR3aa: CASTLLGEKLFF
CDR3nt: TGTGCCAGCACGTTGTTGGGCGAAAAACTGTTTTTT

v_gene: TRBV5-1
len: 16
abundance: few
d_gene: .
j_gene: TRBJ2-2
CDR3aa: CASSPIALRFTGELFF
CDR3nt: TGCGCCAGCAGCCCGATAGCCCTAAGGTTCACCGGGGAGCTGTTTTTT

v_gene: TRBV7-3
len: 16
abundance: .
d_gene: .
j_gene: TRBJ2-6
CDR3aa: CASSLNPSGGANVLTF
CDR3nt: TGTGCCAGCAGCTTAAACCCCTCCGGTGGGGCCAACGTCCTGACTTTC

v_gene: TRBV28
len: 14
abundance: .
d_gene: TRBD1
j_gene: TRBJ2-5
CDR3aa: CASSLTGIQETQYF
CDR3nt: TGTGCCAGCAGCCTGACAGGGATCCAAGAGACCCAGTACTTC

v_gene: TRBV7-3
len: 14
abundance: .
d_gene: .
j_gene: TRBJ1-3
CDR3aa: CASSLTGSGNTIYF
CDR3nt: TGTGCCAGCAGCTTAACAGGGAGCGGAAACACCATATATTTT

v_gene: TRBV5-6
len: 16
abundance: once
d_gene: .
j_gene: TRBJ2-2
CDR3aa: CASRHRGYRATGELFF
CDR3nt: TGTGCCAGCAGACATCGAGGGTATCGGGCCACCGGGGAGCTGTTTTTT

v_gene: TRBV5-6
len: 16
abundance: .
d_gene: TRBD1
j_gene: TRBJ1-3
CDR3aa: CASSQGAYYSGNTIYF
CDR3nt: TGTGCCAGCTCACAGGGGGCTTACTACTCTGGAAACACCATATATTTT

v_gene: TRBV28
len: 13
abundance: .
d_gene: .
j_gene: TRBJ2-3
CDR3aa: CASSFRVADTQYF
CDR3nt: TGTGCCAGCAGTTTCAGGGTGGCAGATACGCAGTATTTT

v_gene: TRBV5-4
len: 16
abundance: .
d_gene: .
j_gene: TRBJ2-7
CDR3aa: CASSLSAGQSSYEQYF
CDR3nt: TGTGCCAGCAGCCTATCCGCAGGCCAAAGCTCCTACGAGCAGTACTTC

v_gene: TRBV19
len: 14
abundance: .
d_gene: TRBD2
j_gene: TRBJ2-1
CDR3aa: CASSRVAGVGEQFF
CDR3nt: TGTGCCAGTAGTAGGGTAGCGGGAGTGGGTGAGCAGTTCTTC

v_gene: TRBV2
len: 14
abundance: .
d_gene: .
j_gene: TRBJ1-5
CDR3aa: CASSEWEDHQPQHF
CDR3nt: TGTGCCAGCAGTGAATGGGAGGACCACCAGCCCCAGCATTTT

v_gene: TRBV29-1
len: 13
abundance: .
d_gene: TRBD1
j_gene: TRBJ2-7
CDR3aa: CSVAPGTEYEQYF
CDR3nt: TGCAGCGTTGCACCCGGGACAGAATACGAGCAGTACTTC

v_gene: TRBV20-1
len: 11
abundance: .
d_gene: TRBD1
j_gene: TRBJ2-7
CDR3aa: CSARDYGDSHF
CDR3nt: TGCAGTGCTAGAGATTATGGGGACAGCCACTTC

v_gene: TRBV5-1
len: 15
abundance: .
d_gene: .
j_gene: TRBJ1-2
CDR3aa: CASSTNFDRTYGYTF
CDR3nt: TGCGCCAGCAGCACCAACTTCGACAGGACCTATGGCTACACCTTC

v_gene: TRBV7-6
len: 12
abundance: few
d_gene: .
j_gene: TRBJ1-1
CDR3aa: CASSHRGTEAFF
CDR3nt: TGTGCCAGCAGTCACAGAGGGACTGAAGCTTTCTTT